The 18 T cell receptor beta chains below all came from one sample that was sequenced in a study of PD-1 blockade in classical Hodgkin lymphoma (TCRdb year 2020). The time point tag for this specimen amounts to: cycle 4 day 1 (C4D1), after 6 weeks of nivolumab. Every trial patient had relapsed after autologous stem cell transplantation, and cohorts A, B and C differed in prior brentuximab vedotin exposure. Library preparation employed the immunoSEQ multiplex PCR assay. In TCRdb, the immuneACCESS table is reduced to in-frame sequences with V and J assigned. These tables do not hold every clone; where another copy was compared, an unresolved V gene accounts for under half, and the others remain unexplained. Here the sample has some 110,000 clones; approximately 89% occur a single time. The top ten hold around a fifth of the sample. The sequencing here drew on peripheral blood mononuclear cells (PBMCs), taken before the fourth cycle of nivolumab. The source is a human donor with classical Hodgkin lymphoma.

V usage is TRBV6-6 and J usage is TRBJ2-5; D perhaps matches TRBD2 (5 bases). CDR1 MNHNY and CDR2 SVGAGI come from the germline V gene (reference sequence). The CDR3 spans 14 residues. Trimming removed 6 bases at V and 2 bases at J, with 13 bases between. CDR3 nucleotide sequence: TGTGCCAGCAGGAGAGGGATTGGTCAAGAGACCCAGTACTTC. Translating it yields CASRRGIGQETQYF.

Only one count was recorded for this clone. The chain uses TRBV29-1 and TRBJ2-7, with 9 bases matching TRBD1. The germline CDR1 and CDR2 sequences are SQVTM and ANQGSEA. CDR3 size: 16 residues. The trim removed 5 bases at V and 0 bases at J, leaving 11 bases unmatched. CDR3 protein: CSVYDGGTGRSYEQYF. The CDR3 region has the DNA TGCAGCGTTTATGACGGGGGGACAGGGCGCTCCTACGAGCAGTACTTC.

The rearrangement joins TRBV30 to TRBJ2-7; 9 bases fit TRBD1. The ends lost 2 bases at V and 3 bases at J; junction bases unmatched: 2. Germline lookup yields CDR1 GTSNPN and CDR2 SVGIG (reference sequence). This CDR3 region has 13 residues. DNA for the CDR3: TGTGCCTGGAGTTGGGACAGGGACTACGAGCAGTACTTC. Encoded protein: CAWSWDRDYEQYF.

V is TRBV28 and J is TRBJ2-1, with 7 bases lining up with TRBD2. V gave up 4 bases and J gave up 3 bases; unmatched junction bases: 6. CDR1 and CDR2 (germline): MDHEN, SYDVKM. The CDR3 extends over 15 amino acids. The CDR3 is CASSSGLAVYNEQFF. Written as DNA, the CDR3 is TGTGCCAGCAGTTCCGGGCTAGCGGTCTACAATGAGCAGTTCTTC.

V is TRBV7-2 and J is TRBJ2-3, with 9 bases aligning to TRBD1. Germline CDR1 SGHTA, CDR2 FQGNSA. V trimming: 7 bases; J trimming: 1 base; junction bases outside the gene matches: 6. The CDR3 extends over 15 amino acids. CDR3 DNA: TGTGCCAGCATTATGGGGGACAGGGGCACAGATACGCAGTATTTT. Protein sequence: CASIMGDRGTDTQYF.

The chain couples TRBV28 to TRBJ2-1, with 12 bases aligning to TRBD2. The CDR3 has 20 amino acids. The germline V gene has CDR1 MDHEN and CDR2 SYDVKM. Trimming removed 2 bases from V and 1 base from J; junction bases left unmatched: 12. CDR3 in amino acids: CASSLPPPRLAGVSYNEQFF. CDR3 bases: TGTGCCAGCAGTTTACCTCCCCCTAGACTAGCGGGAGTATCCTACAATGAGCAGTTCTTC.

The rearrangement joins TRBV5-6 to TRBJ2-6, with D perhaps TRBD2 (6 bases). Germline loops: CDR1 SGHDT, CDR2 YYEEEE. The ends were cut back, 5 bases at V and 5 bases at J, with 17 bases in the middle. The CDR3 extends over 16 amino acids. The CDR3 loop reads CASRATGVGRANVLTF. CDR3 bases: TGTGCCAGCAGGGCCACGGGAGTAGGGAGGGCCAACGTCCTGACTTTC.

This clone was seen more than once but under ten times. The CDR3 is CASSLALAGAGTGELFF. In DNA form, the CDR3 reads TGCGCCAGCAGCTTGGCACTAGCGGGAGCTGGCACCGGGGAGCTGTTTTTT. The chain combines TRBV5-1 with TRBJ2-2, with 11 bases lining up with TRBD2. CDR1 SGHRS and CDR2 YFSETQ come from the germline V gene. The CDR3 runs 17 residues. After removal of 0 bases from V and 4 bases from J, the junction contained 5 bases not matched to a gene.

The chain couples TRBV27 to TRBJ2-7, with TRBD2 matching 7 bases. Germline CDR1 and CDR2: MNHEY and SMNVEV (reference sequence). The CDR3 covers 15 residues. V dropped 3 bases and J dropped 4; count of bases not matched to a gene: 9. CDR3 DNA sequence: TGTGCCAGCAGTTTGGCGGCATCCGGGGGGTACGAGCAGTACTTC. Amino acid sequence: CASSLAASGGYEQYF.

The chain has TRBV6-6 and TRBJ2-3, with D maybe TRBD1 (5 bases). The germline V gene has CDR1 MNHNY and CDR2 SVGAGI (reference sequence). The CDR3 is 15 residues long. Trimming took 3 bases from V and 0 from J, leaving 10 bases between them. Written as DNA, the CDR3 is TGTGCCAGCAGTTATCAGGGTGCTAGCACAGATACGCAGTATTTT. It codes for CASSYQGASTDTQYF.

This chain connects TRBV7-2 to TRBJ2-3; D gene ambiguous. Germline-derived CDR1 and CDR2 are SGHTA and FQGNSA. This CDR3 is 12 amino acids long. Trimming took 1 base from V and 5 from J, leaving 4 bases between them. DNA for the CDR3: TGTGCCAGCAGCTTAGATCTAGATACGCAGTATTTT. Translated: CASSLDLDTQYF.

The J gene is TRBJ1-5, the V gene TRBV19; tentatively, D is TRBD1 (5 bases). Germline CDR1 LNHDA, CDR2 SQIVND (reference sequence). The CDR3 is 14 amino acids. Between the trimmed V and J ends, which lost 3 bases and 5 bases, there was a span of 11 bases. The CDR3 is CASSIAGLYQPQHF. Written as DNA, the CDR3 is TGTGCCAGTAGTATCGCGGGACTTTATCAGCCCCAGCATTTT.

V is TRBV5-6 and J is TRBJ2-5; TRBD1 aligns across 9 bases. Per the germline V gene, CDR1 is SGHDT and CDR2 is YYEEEE. V was clipped by 2 bases and J by 5 bases; unmatched bases: 1. This CDR3 has 13 amino acids. The CDR3 reads CASSFGTGETQYF. CDR3 DNA sequence: TGTGCCAGCAGCTTTGGGACAGGGGAGACCCAGTACTTC.

This chain connects TRBV5-1 to TRBJ1-1, with 7 bases identical to TRBD1. The trim removed 4 bases at V and 3 bases at J, leaving 3 bases unmatched. There are 13 residues in the CDR3. Per the germline V gene, CDR1 is SGHRS and CDR2 is YFSETQ. CDR3 sequence: CASSPGQHTEAFF. Here the CDR3 DNA reads TGCGCCAGCAGCCCGGGACAGCACACTGAAGCTTTCTTT.

The CDR3 is CASSYRLETQYF. CDR3 DNA sequence: TGTGCCAGCAGCTACAGGTTAGAGACCCAGTACTTC. The chain couples TRBV27 to TRBJ2-5; a weak D match, TRBD1 (5 bases). The V gene lost 6 bases and the J gene lost 4 bases, with 9 bases spanning the gap. The CDR3 length is 12 residues. Germline V gene data show CDR1 as MNHEY and CDR2 as SMNVEV (reference sequence).

The CDR3 loop is CASSKLYTHGGQGDQPQHF. CDR3 bases: TGTGCCAGCAGCAAACTCTATACCCATGGGGGCCAGGGGGATCAGCCCCAGCATTTT. The chain carries TRBV21-1 and TRBJ1-5; the DNA was not used to check the table's D call, TRBD1. TRBV21-1 is a pseudogene segment. The CDR3 runs 19 residues.

This clone was picked up one time. As DNA, the CDR3 is TGCGCCAGCAGCTTACCGACTAGCGGGTTGGGTACGCAGTATTTT. It encodes CASSLPTSGLGTQYF. The chain couples TRBV5-1 to TRBJ2-3, with TRBD2 identical over 10 bases. With 2 bases clipped from V and 8 bases from J, the junction kept 8 bases outside the gene matches. The CDR3 is made up of 15 amino acids. Germline V gene data show CDR1 as SGHRS and CDR2 as YFSETQ.

This chain links TRBV30 with TRBJ1-2; maybe TRBD1 (6 bases). Germline CDR1 and CDR2: GTSNPN and SVGIG (reference sequence). CDR3 size: 14 residues. V lost 2 bases, J lost 4 bases, and 14 bases lay in between. The CDR3, as DNA: TGTGCCTGGAGTACCCCAGGACAGTTCTATGGCTACACCTTC. Translation: CAWSTPGQFYGYTF.